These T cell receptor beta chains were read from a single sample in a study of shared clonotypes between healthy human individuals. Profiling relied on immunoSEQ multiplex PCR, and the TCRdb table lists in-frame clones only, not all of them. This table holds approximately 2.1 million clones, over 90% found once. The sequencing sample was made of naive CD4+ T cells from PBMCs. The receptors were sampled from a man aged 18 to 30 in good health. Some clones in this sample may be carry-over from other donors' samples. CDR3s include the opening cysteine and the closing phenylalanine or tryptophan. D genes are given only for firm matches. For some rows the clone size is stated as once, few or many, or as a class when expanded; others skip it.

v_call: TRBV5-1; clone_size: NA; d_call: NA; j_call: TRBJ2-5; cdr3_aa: CASSFRSPEETQYF; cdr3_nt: TGCGCCAGCAGCTTTCGATCCCCCGAAGAGACCCAGTACTTC
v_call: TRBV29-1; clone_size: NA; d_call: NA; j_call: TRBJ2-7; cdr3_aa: CSVVLDREGYEQYF; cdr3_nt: TGCAGCGTTGTGCTGGACAGGGAGGGCTACGAGCAGTACTTC
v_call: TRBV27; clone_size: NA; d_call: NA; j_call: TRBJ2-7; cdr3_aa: CASSLTGFPYEQYF; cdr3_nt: TGTGCCAGCAGTTTAACAGGGTTCCCCTACGAGCAGTACTTC
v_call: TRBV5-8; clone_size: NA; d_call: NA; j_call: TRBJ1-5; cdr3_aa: CASSLGTGSNQPQHF; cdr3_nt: TGTGCCAGCAGCTTGGGTACTGGAAGCAATCAGCCCCAGCATTTT
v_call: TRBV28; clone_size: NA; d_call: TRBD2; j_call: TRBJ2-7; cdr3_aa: CASKVSGSSYEQYF; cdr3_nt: TGTGCCAGCAAGGTGAGCGGGAGCTCCTACGAGCAGTACTTC
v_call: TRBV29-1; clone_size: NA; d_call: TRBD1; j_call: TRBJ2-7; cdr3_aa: CSVGQGDEQYF; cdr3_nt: TGCAGCGTGGGACAGGGGGACGAGCAGTACTTC
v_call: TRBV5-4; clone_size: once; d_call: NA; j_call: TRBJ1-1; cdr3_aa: CASSPGWNTEAFF; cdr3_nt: TGTGCCAGCAGCCCCGGGTGGAACACTGAAGCTTTCTTT
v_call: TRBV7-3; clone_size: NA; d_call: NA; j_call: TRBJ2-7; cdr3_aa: CASSPNGFSYEQYF; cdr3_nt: TGTGCCAGCAGTCCCAACGGATTCTCCTACGAGCAGTACTTC
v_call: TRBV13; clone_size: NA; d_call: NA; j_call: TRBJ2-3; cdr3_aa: CASSLGAGPTVRTQYF; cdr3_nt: TGTGCCAGCAGCTTGGGCGCGGGTCCGACGGTGAGGACGCAGTATTTT
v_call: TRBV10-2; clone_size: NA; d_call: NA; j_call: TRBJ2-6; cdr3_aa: CASSVQGPGANVLTF; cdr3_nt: TGCGCCAGCAGTGTTCAGGGTCCTGGGGCCAACGTCCTGACTTTC
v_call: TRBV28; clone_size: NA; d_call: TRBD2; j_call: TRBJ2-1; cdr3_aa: CASSLGLAGTNEQFF; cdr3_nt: TGTGCCAGCAGCCTGGGACTAGCGGGGACTAATGAGCAGTTCTTC
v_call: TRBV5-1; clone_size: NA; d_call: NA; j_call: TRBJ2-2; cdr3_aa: CASSLMEPGELFF; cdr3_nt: TGCGCCAGCAGCTTGATGGAGCCCGGGGAGCTGTTTTTT